This TCR beta chain emerged from a study of control samples from healthy donors and cancer patients. Germline V gives CDR1 SGHRS, CDR2 YFSETQ. This CDR3 contains 16 residues. Trimming removed 3 bases at V and 0 bases at J, with 13 bases between. Profiled with immunoSEQ multiplex PCR; TCRdb holds only in-frame clones, not every one. The table has over 110,000 clones, approximately 90% seen once. The specimen was blood. This sequence was found in a woman aged 25-40 years in good health. This chain connects TRBV5-1 to TRBJ1-3; D is possibly TRBD1 (6 bases). CDR3 in amino acids: CASSSTTGFSGNTIYF. CDR3 in DNA: TGCGCCAGCAGCTCGACGACAGGTTTCTCTGGAAACACCATATATTTT.